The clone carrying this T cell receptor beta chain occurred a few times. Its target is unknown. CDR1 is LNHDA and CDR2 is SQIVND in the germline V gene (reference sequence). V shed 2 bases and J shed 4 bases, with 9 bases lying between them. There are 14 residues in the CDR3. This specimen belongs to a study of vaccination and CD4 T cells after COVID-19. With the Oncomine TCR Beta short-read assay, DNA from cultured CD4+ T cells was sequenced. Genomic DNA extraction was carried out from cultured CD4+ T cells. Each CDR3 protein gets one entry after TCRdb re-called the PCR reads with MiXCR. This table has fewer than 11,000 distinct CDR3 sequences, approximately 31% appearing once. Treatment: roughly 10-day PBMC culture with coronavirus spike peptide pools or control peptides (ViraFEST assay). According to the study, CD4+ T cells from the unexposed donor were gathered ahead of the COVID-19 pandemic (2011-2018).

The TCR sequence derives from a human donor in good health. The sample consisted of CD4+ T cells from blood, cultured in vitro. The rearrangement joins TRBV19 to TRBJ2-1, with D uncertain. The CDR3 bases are TGTGCCAGTAGTATATCCACTCTTTACAATGAGCAGTTCTTC. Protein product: CASSISTLYNEQFF. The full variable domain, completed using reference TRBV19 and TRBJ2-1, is DGGITQSPKYLFRKEGQNVTLSCEQNLNHDAMYWYRQDPGQGLRLIYYSQIVNDFQKGDIAEGYSVSREKKESFPLTVTSAQKNPTAFYLCASSISTLYNEQFFGPGTRLTVL.